The clone carrying this T cell receptor beta chain was seen many times. Its antigen remains unknown. The source of the sample is a study of T-cell reconstitution after alpha-beta-depleted transplantation in children. Overall study findings and caveats: Several hundred rapidly expanded clones from non-depleted graft cells reportedly supplied alpha-beta T cells about two months post-transplant.

Preparation of the TCRbeta library used unique molecular identifiers. MiXCR, run by TCRdb on the PCR reads, gives a single entry per CDR3 protein. The table lists around 30,000 distinct CDR3 sequences, under 7.5% of them singletons. The CDR3 has 15 amino acids. Deletions cut 4 bases from V and 6 bases from J, with 18 bases between. Germline CDR1 SGDLS, CDR2 YYNGEE. Sequenced material: peripheral blood, taken 60 days after TCRalphabeta/CD19-depleted stem cell transplant. The receptor was derived from a child in the first two years of life who had a stem cell transplant for acute myeloid leukemia, so the T cells may come from the graft donor. The genes are TRBV9 and TRBJ2-3; D might be TRBD2 (6 bases). CDR3 nucleotides: TGTGCCAGCAGCTCTCTGGAACGGGAGAGTGATACGCAGTATTTT. Encoded protein: CASSSLERESDTQYF.